A single sample gave rise to the 29 T cell receptor beta chains below, sequenced in a study of blood T cells in healthy people across ages (dated by TCRdb to 2013 to 2016). The library was built by means of 5' RACE. Sequencer: Illumina HiSeq 2500. A second about 7 to 12 cycle PCR used a sample-barcoded 5' primer and a J-beta primer mix. TCRdb reprocessed the public reads (quality trimming at Q25 with fastp, clone calling with MiXCR) and kept in-frame beta chains. CDR3 protein duplicates are merged, each entry listing the most common genes and DNA. This sample comprises hundreds of thousands of distinct CDR3 sequences, nearly 25% of them detected only once. Roughly 10% of the sample rests with the top ten. The sample also formed part of further work on T cells of mothers and their children.

Sample: blood. Every receptor here comes from a boy aged 5-17 years in good health.

The genes are TRBV24-1 and TRBJ2-6, with D maybe TRBD1 (5 bases). This CDR3 has 17 amino acids. From germline, CDR1 is KGHDR and CDR2 SFDVKD. V was cut by 4 bases and J by 0 bases, with 12 bases left in between. In nucleotides, the CDR3 is TGTGCCACCAGTGAACTGGACACTAACTCTGGGGCCAACGTCCTGACTTTC. Translated: CATSELDTNSGANVLTF.

The chain couples TRBV12-3 or TRBV12-4 to TRBJ1-2, with D perhaps matching TRBD1 (6 bases). The CDR3 sequence is 13 residues long. The V end was cut by 6 bases, the J end by 4 bases, with 12 bases between. The CDR3 sequence: CASRTDRTYGYTF. The CDR3 nucleotides are TGTGCCAGCAGAACAGACAGGACCTATGGCTACACCTTC.

The J gene is TRBJ1-1, the V gene TRBV7-2; D is unclear. The CDR3 covers 14 residues. Germline V lookup: CDR1 SGHTA, CDR2 FQGNSA. Trimming left V 5 bases short and J 3 bases short, with 13 bases between. The CDR3 region has the DNA TGTGCCAGCAGCCCCAGCCGACACTACACTGAAGCTTTCTTT. Translated: CASSPSRHYTEAFF.

This clonotype was observed once. The rearrangement joins TRBV6-6 to TRBJ2-5; TRBD2 matches 9 bases. Germline V gives CDR1 MNHNY, CDR2 SVGAGI (reference sequence). This CDR3 contains 13 residues. With 6 bases clipped from V and 4 bases from J, the junction kept 3 bases outside the gene matches. CDR3 nucleotides: TGTGCCAGCAGATGGACTAGCGTAGAGACCCAGTACTTC. Its protein product is CASRWTSVETQYF.

J is TRBJ2-3 and V is TRBV7-9; TRBD2 is a possible D gene (5 bases). The CDR3 is made up of 13 amino acids. Trimming removed 6 bases at V and 3 bases at J, with 10 bases between. Germline values: CDR1 SEHNR, CDR2 FQNEAQ (reference sequence). The CDR3 nucleotides are TGTGCCAGCAGTTTACTAGAGACAGATACGCAGTATTTT. This codes for CASSLLETDTQYF.

This chain connects TRBV28 to TRBJ2-2; 8 bases fit TRBD2. Germline V gene lookup returns CDR1 MDHEN and CDR2 SYDVKM. The V segment lost 1 base and the J segment 3 bases; nucleotides outside the gene matches: 7. This CDR3 has 17 residues. The CDR3 loop is CASSLFRGTRDTGELFF. The CDR3 coding sequence is TGTGCCAGCAGTTTATTTCGTGGGACTAGAGACACCGGGGAGCTGTTTTTT.

This clonotype was seen a handful of times. The V gene is TRBV7-9, the J gene TRBJ1-2; D is unclear. With 1 base removed from V and 4 bases from J, the gap between germline ends came to 16 bases. Germline V lookup: CDR1 SEHNR, CDR2 FQNEAQ (reference sequence). The CDR3 covers 16 residues. The DNA of the CDR3 is TGTGCCAGCAGCTTAGGGGTATCCGGGTCCCTCTATGGCTACACCTTC. Its translation: CASSLGVSGSLYGYTF.

This clonotype was seen a handful of times. The chain is built from TRBV11-2 and TRBJ2-1, with D hard to call. Germline CDR1 reads SGHAT; CDR2 reads FQNNGV. The V and J ends lost 2 bases and 5 bases respectively, with 7 bases between them. This CDR3 is built from 13 residues. This chain's CDR3 is CASSLMPDNEQFF. The DNA of the CDR3 is TGTGCCAGCAGCTTAATGCCAGACAATGAGCAGTTCTTC.

This clonotype was picked up a small number of times. CDR3 sequence: CASSYSTGQVTYEQYF. DNA for the CDR3: TGTGCCAGCAGTTACTCGACGGGACAGGTAACCTACGAGCAGTACTTC. This chain joins TRBV6-5 and TRBJ2-7, with 8 bases aligning to TRBD1. J lost 2 bases, V lost 0 bases, and 6 bases had no gene match. The germline V gene has CDR1 MNHEY and CDR2 SVGAGI. CDR3 length: 16 amino acids.

This chain joins TRBV12-5 and TRBJ2-2; 8 nucleotides agree with TRBD1. V lost 7 bases and J lost 7; bases outside the gene matches: 14. CDR3 length equals 16 residues. In germline, CDR1 is LGHNT, CDR2 FRNRAP. CDR3 loop: CASAIRQGPSVGELFF. The CDR3 bases are TGTGCTAGTGCCATCAGACAGGGGCCCTCCGTCGGGGAGCTGTTTTTT.

This clonotype was observed a handful of times. J is TRBJ2-1 and V is TRBV10-3; 12 positions agree with TRBD1. The CDR3 consists of 14 residues. CDR1 and CDR2 (germline): ENHRY, SYGVKD. J lost 7 bases, V lost 6 bases, and 4 bases had no gene match. CDR3 amino acids: CAISGTGGANEQFF. DNA of the CDR3: TGTGCCATCAGCGGGACAGGGGGCGCGAATGAGCAGTTCTTC.

This clonotype has a count of ten or more. CDR3 sequence reads: CAISATGDQETQYF. The DNA for the CDR3 is TGTGCCATCAGTGCTACAGGGGATCAAGAGACCCAGTACTTC. This chain joins TRBV10-3 and TRBJ2-5; 7 nucleotides agree with TRBD1. The germline V gene encodes CDR1 ENHRY and CDR2 SYGVKD. The CDR3 length is 14 residues. The ends lost 4 bases at V and 2 bases at J; junction bases unmatched: 4.

This clonotype showed up just a few times. V and J are TRBV27 and TRBJ2-7; the match to TRBD1 covers 8 bases. The CDR3 contains 14 residues. In germline, CDR1 is MNHEY, CDR2 SMNVEV (reference sequence). After removal of 6 bases from V and 3 bases from J, the junction contained 7 bases not matched to a gene. The CDR3 DNA sequence: TGTGCCAGCAGCCCGGACAGGGACCTCTACGAGCAGTACTTC. Translation: CASSPDRDLYEQYF.

V usage is TRBV28 and J usage is TRBJ2-1; tentatively, D is TRBD1 (6 bases). Judging by the DNA end, TRBJ2-5 fits better; the J call may be wrong. The CDR3 has 13 amino acids. Germline loops: CDR1 MDHEN, CDR2 SYDVKM. The CDR3 is CASSPTGLRTQYF. CDR3 in DNA: TGTGCCAGCAGCCCAACAGGGTTAAGGACCCAGTACTTC.

The chain links TRBV28 to TRBJ2-2; possibly TRBD2 for D (7 bases). CDR3 size: 20 residues. V lost 4 bases and J lost 0, with 24 bases in between. Germline assignment: CDR1 MDHEN and CDR2 SYDVKM. CDR3 nucleotide sequence: TGTGCCAGCAGTTCGTCCCCTAATTTCGGGGGGCACTCGAACACCGGGGAGCTGTTTTTT. Amino acid sequence: CASSSSPNFGGHSNTGELFF. The full variable domain, in which reference TRBV28 and TRBJ2-2 provide the parts outside the CDR3, is DVKVTQSSRYLVKRTGEKVFLECVQDMDHENMFWYRQDPGLGLRLIYFSYDVKMKEKGDIPEGYSVSREKKERFSLILESASTNQTSMYLCASSSSPNFGGHSNTGELFFGEGSRLTVL.

This clonotype was seen a few times. The J gene is TRBJ1-6, the V gene TRBV18, with a possible D match to TRBD1 (5 bases). Trimming removed 6 bases from V and 5 bases from J, with 14 bases in between. CDR3 size: 15 residues. From germline, CDR1 is KGHSH and CDR2 LQKENI. The DNA of the CDR3 is TGTGCCAGCTCGCTTAGACAGAGTGATAATTCACCCCTCCACTTT. The encoded protein is CASSLRQSDNSPLHF.

The chain employs TRBV6-5 and TRBJ2-5; D possibly corresponds to TRBD1 (6 bases). The J call may be faulty, since TRBJ2-1 better matches the DNA end. The CDR3 runs 16 residues. CDR1 is MNHEY, CDR2 SVGAGI, per germline. CDR3 sequence reads: CASSYATGFPYNEQFF. The CDR3 nucleotides read TGTGCCAGCAGTTACGCAACAGGGTTCCCCTACAATGAGCAGTTCTTC.

This chain connects TRBV25-1 to TRBJ1-3; no clear D gene. Germline V gives CDR1 MGHDK, CDR2 SYGVNS. The CDR3 totals 15 residues. V shed 6 bases and J shed 3 bases, with 15 bases lying between them. This CDR3 is CASSDIGLNGNTIYF. In DNA, the CDR3 is TGTGCCAGCAGCGATATAGGGTTGAATGGAAACACCATATATTTT.

This clonotype was observed at least ten times. The genes are TRBV29-1 and TRBJ2-1, with D hard to call. V was pared by 2 bases and J by 6 bases, with 11 bases between. This CDR3 has 13 residues. CDR1 and CDR2 (germline): SQVTM, ANQGSEA. The CDR3 coding sequence is TGCAGCGTTGAACTGGGCCCCCGCAATGAGCAGTTCTTC. Residues: CSVELGPRNEQFF.

CDR3 sequence reads: CSARATGDFNQPQHF. The CDR3, as DNA: TGCAGTGCTAGAGCGACAGGGGATTTTAATCAGCCCCAGCATTTT. The chain carries TRBV20-1 and TRBJ1-5; 8 nucleotides match TRBD1. The CDR3 extends over 15 amino acids. Germline lookup yields CDR1 DFQATT and CDR2 SNEGSKA (reference sequence). The ends lost 1 base at V and 4 bases at J; junction bases unmatched: 6.

The chain links TRBV4-3 to TRBJ2-7; 10 bases align to TRBD1. The CDR3 runs 16 residues. V shed 2 bases, J shed 3 bases, and the junction held 7 bases outside the gene matches. CDR1 is LGHNA and CDR2 is YSLEER in the germline V gene. CDR3 amino acids: CASSQNRDRGRYEQYF. The CDR3 nucleotides read TGCGCCAGCAGCCAAAACCGGGACAGGGGTCGCTACGAGCAGTACTTC.

The CDR3 is CASKQGGMVNQPQHF. The CDR3 region has the DNA TGTGCCAGCAAACAAGGGGGGATGGTCAATCAGCCCCAGCATTTT. The rearrangement uses TRBV7-2 and TRBJ1-5, with a possible D match to TRBD1 (6 bases). V was shortened by 7 bases and J by 3 bases, with 16 bases between the two germline ends. Germline V gene sequence: CDR1 SGHTA, CDR2 FQGNSA. The length of the CDR3 is 15 residues.

V gene TRBV13 combines with J gene TRBJ1-1; 7 nucleotides agree with TRBD1. Looked up from germline, CDR1 is PRHDT and CDR2 is FYEKMQ (reference sequence). The CDR3 has 16 amino acids. V shed 6 bases and J 5 bases; nucleotides not matched to a gene: 15. The CDR3 nucleotides read TGTGCCAGCAGGCAAAACACTGGACAGGTGGTGACTGAAGCTTTCTTT. The encoded protein is CASRQNTGQVVTEAFF.

This clonotype came up a few times. The chain employs TRBV28 and TRBJ2-2; possible D gene TRBD1, 5 bases. The V and J ends lost 5 bases and 1 base respectively, with 17 bases between them. CDR3 length: 17 amino acids. Germline CDR1 MDHEN, CDR2 SYDVKM. CDR3 residues: CASSTTDTTMNTGELFF. The CDR3 DNA reads TGTGCCAGCAGTACAACGGACACCACAATGAACACCGGGGAGCTGTTTTTT.

This chain links TRBV29-1 with TRBJ2-3; 8 nucleotides align to TRBD2. J lost 4 bases, V lost 4 bases, and 7 bases had no gene match. Germline CDR1 reads SQVTM; CDR2 reads ANQGSEA. This CDR3 comprises 14 residues. The CDR3 DNA reads as TGCAGCGTTGGGGGACTAGGCCGTGCAGATACGCAGTATTTT. This encodes CSVGGLGRADTQYF.

The chain uses TRBV7-4 and TRBJ2-7; D perhaps matches TRBD1 (5 bases). This CDR3 region has 14 residues. Per the germline V gene, CDR1 is SGHVT and CDR2 is SQSDAQ. V lost 5 bases and J 5 bases, leaving 16 bases between the germline ends. CDR3 region: CASSREAGQDEQYF. The CDR3 nucleotides are TGTGCCAGCAGCCGCGAGGCAGGGCAAGACGAGCAGTACTTC.

This clonotype occurred a few times. The CDR3 coding sequence is TGTGCCAGCTCGGACGGACTAGCGCTCACAGATACGCAGTATTTT. It is translated as CASSDGLALTDTQYF. The chain is built from TRBV18 and TRBJ2-3, with 9 nucleotides matching TRBD2. This CDR3 is built from 15 residues. Germline trimming cut 6 bases from V and 2 bases from J; bases unmatched to any gene: 6. Germline V gene lookup returns CDR1 KGHSH and CDR2 LQKENI.

The chain carries TRBV14 and TRBJ2-5, with TRBD2 matching over 13 bases. The DNA matches TRBJ2-1 better at its end, which makes the J call doubtful. The CDR3 runs to 18 residues. Germline CDR1 and CDR2: SGHDN and FVKESK. CDR3 nucleotide sequence: TGTGCCAGCAGCCAAGACCTTCTACTAGCGGGAGGGGGGAATGAGCAGTTCTTC. Its protein is CASSQDLLLAGGGNEQFF.

This clonotype came up a few times. A much larger clone differs from this one at a single base, so this may be a read error. The chain couples TRBV5-1 to TRBJ2-1; 10 nucleotides agree with TRBD1. The better agreement between TRBJ2-7 and the DNA end casts doubt on the J call. Germline V gene sequence: CDR1 SGHRS, CDR2 YFSETQ. This CDR3 is built from 13 residues. The CDR3 region is CANSVGTGEQQYF. The CDR3 bases are TGCGCCAACAGCGTGGGGACAGGGGAACAGCAGTACTTC.